This is a list of T cell receptor beta chains from one sample in a study of blood T cell repertoires in COVID-19. Some clones are missing from TCRdb's copy, which holds only in-frame ones; the method was immunoSEQ multiplex PCR. The sample has 100,000 to 150,000 clones; around 79% are singletons. The specimen sequenced was peripheral blood. The receptors derive from a man aged 45-65 years with acute or convalescent COVID-19. Both conserved end residues are part of each CDR3. Fields, in order: J gene, V gene, CDR3 protein.

j_gene: TRBJ1-5
v_gene: TRBV5-4
CDR3aa: CASSLDNNQPQHF

j_gene: TRBJ2-3
v_gene: TRBV5-6
CDR3aa: CASSLGGLAGGLPDTQYF

j_gene: TRBJ2-1
v_gene: TRBV6-4
CDR3aa: CASSVTSYSNEQFF

j_gene: TRBJ1-1
v_gene: TRBV7-3
CDR3aa: CASSPTGLNTEAFF

j_gene: TRBJ2-2
v_gene: TRBV3-1/TRBV3-2
CDR3aa: CASSQVRNTGELFF

j_gene: TRBJ2-2
v_gene: TRBV5-6
CDR3aa: CASSFPGSWRANTGELFF

j_gene: TRBJ2-5
v_gene: TRBV5-6
CDR3aa: CASSPLAGAQETQYF

j_gene: TRBJ1-2
v_gene: TRBV6-5
CDR3aa: CACARVIDYGYTF

j_gene: TRBJ1-1
v_gene: TRBV9
CDR3aa: CASSAGGGSTEAFF

j_gene: TRBJ1-5
v_gene: TRBV7-9
CDR3aa: CASSLEGGQHF

j_gene: TRBJ1-2
v_gene: TRBV5-1
CDR3aa: CASSTGTGNGYTF

j_gene: TRBJ1-5
v_gene: TRBV5-1
CDR3aa: CASSLVGGLNQPQHF

j_gene: TRBJ2-6
v_gene: TRBV5-1
CDR3aa: CASSVLPRGSGANVLTF

j_gene: TRBJ2-1
v_gene: TRBV6-5
CDR3aa: CATTQTGTYNEQFF

j_gene: TRBJ2-3
v_gene: TRBV7-6
CDR3aa: CASSGGPTDTQYF

j_gene: TRBJ1-3
v_gene: TRBV15
CDR3aa: CATSRGQGGAGNTIYF

j_gene: TRBJ1-6
v_gene: TRBV4-1
CDR3aa: CASSQQGHFLSPLHF

j_gene: TRBJ2-3
v_gene: TRBV11-2
CDR3aa: CASSLGTGGDTQYF

j_gene: TRBJ1-4
v_gene: TRBV6-5
CDR3aa: CASSYSQATNEKLFF

j_gene: TRBJ2-3
v_gene: TRBV19
CDR3aa: CATDGLDTDTQYF

j_gene: TRBJ1-4
v_gene: TRBV28
CDR3aa: CASSFFGQGANEKLFF

j_gene: TRBJ1-2
v_gene: TRBV14
CDR3aa: CASSQLHGQEGYGYTF

j_gene: TRBJ2-1
v_gene: TRBV12-3/TRBV12-4
CDR3aa: CASSLRASNEQFF

j_gene: TRBJ1-1
v_gene: TRBV7-9
CDR3aa: CASMVHNQANTEAFF

j_gene: TRBJ2-3
v_gene: TRBV7-9
CDR3aa: CASSSGASGSIDTQYF

j_gene: TRBJ2-2
v_gene: TRBV4-1
CDR3aa: CASSQDLSGELFF

j_gene: TRBJ2-7
v_gene: TRBV2
CDR3aa: CASSERVYEQYF

j_gene: TRBJ2-5
v_gene: TRBV5-4
CDR3aa: CASSPRTSGGETQYF

j_gene: TRBJ1-3
v_gene: TRBV7-9
CDR3aa: CASSSTSSGNTIYF

j_gene: TRBJ2-4
v_gene: TRBV11-2
CDR3aa: CASSLRGSGAKNIQYF

j_gene: TRBJ2-1
v_gene: TRBV3-1/TRBV3-2
CDR3aa: CASSQDPASGKNEQFF

j_gene: TRBJ2-2
v_gene: TRBV24-1
CDR3aa: CATSDFSLASNTGELFF

j_gene: TRBJ1-5
v_gene: TRBV7-9
CDR3aa: CASSLGVRQPQHF

j_gene: TRBJ2-1
v_gene: TRBV18
CDR3aa: CASSPTSSGNTEQFF

j_gene: TRBJ2-3
v_gene: TRBV5-6
CDR3aa: CASSWTLDTQYF

j_gene: TRBJ2-1
v_gene: TRBV3-1/TRBV3-2
CDR3aa: CASSQTSATNEQFF

j_gene: TRBJ2-1
v_gene: TRBV5-5
CDR3aa: CASSSGVGTYNEQFF